This TCR beta chain was sequenced in a study of cytomegalovirus exposure and HLA in healthy donors. About the study: Caucasian-associated ancestry cluster membership applied to about four fifths of around 400 genotyped donors.

Healthy bone marrow donors made up the cohort. In the PCR, 60 Vbeta and 13 Jbeta primers were used. The assay was immunoSEQ multiplex PCR, and TCRdb's table has in-frame clones only and misses some. The data hold 230,000 or so clones, with 92% observed a single time. Regarding the study as a whole: According to an earlier analysis, most TCR beta V segments yielded productive rearrangements about 87% or about 30% of the time.

Notes on this clone: The antigen remains unidentified.

This clonotype originated in a girl aged 2 to 9 in good health and CMV-seronegative. Source material: PBMCs.

The CDR3, as DNA: TGTGCCAGCAGCGTACCCGGAAATGGACAGACCTTATATGGCTACACCTTC. Protein sequence: CASSVPGNGQTLYGYTF. J is TRBJ1-2 and V is TRBV9, with a tentative D call TRBD1 (6 bases). The CDR3 spans 17 residues. Germline CDR1 and CDR2: SGDLS and YYNGEE. The ends were cut back, 1 base at V and 5 bases at J, with 21 bases in the middle.